The 22 T cell receptor beta chains reported below all come from one sample, sequenced in a study of blood T cell repertoires in COVID-19. The repertoire was sequenced with immunoSEQ multiplex PCR; TCRdb's copy has only in-frame clones and lacks some. The sample contains about 27,000 clones, about 83% of which appear only once. Sequencing was done on a sample of peripheral blood. The receptors were sampled from a man between 65 and 85 years old with active COVID-19.

This chain connects TRBV29-1 to TRBJ2-5, with 8 bases identical to TRBD2. J was trimmed by 4 bases and V by 4 bases; bases with no gene match: 11. CDR3 size: 15 residues. Germline CDR1 SQVTM, CDR2 ANQGSEA. CDR3 in amino acids: CSVAGSGGRGETQYF. The CDR3 nucleotides are TGCAGCGTTGCAGGGAGCGGGGGCCGGGGAGAGACCCAGTACTTC.

The rearrangement links TRBV14 to TRBJ1-6; 9 bases are a match to TRBD1. The germline gives CDR1 SGHDN, CDR2 FVKESK. The CDR3 extends over 18 amino acids. The V gene end was trimmed by 3 bases and the J gene end by 6 bases; junction bases not matched to a gene: 12. CDR3 coding DNA: TGTGCCAGCAGCCAGTGGTGGGGGGACAGGGCGGGTAATTCACCCCTCCACTTT. Translating it yields CASSQWWGDRAGNSPLHF.

The chain employs TRBV5-5 and TRBJ1-4; D is unclear. Germline lookup yields CDR1 SGHKS and CDR2 YYEKEE (reference sequence). This CDR3 is built from 16 residues. Between the trimmed V and J ends, which lost 1 base and 0 bases, there was a span of 10 bases. The CDR3 protein is CASSLRDFATNEKLFF. CDR3 in DNA: TGTGCCAGCAGCTTGCGAGATTTTGCAACTAATGAAAAACTGTTTTTT.

By share, this clone counts as medium-sized. The CDR3 loop is CASSSGEGSSYEQYF. CDR3 coding DNA: TGTGCCAGCAGCTCGGGGGAGGGGAGCTCCTACGAGCAGTACTTC. This sequence joins TRBV7-9 and TRBJ2-7, with TRBD2 matching 7 bases. The CDR3 extends over 15 amino acids. Germline V gene sequence: CDR1 SEHNR, CDR2 FQNEAQ (reference sequence). Losses at the gene ends were 4 bases for V and 0 bases for J; bases not matched to a gene: 6.

This chain links TRBV5-1 with TRBJ1-1; tentatively, D is TRBD1 (6 bases). The CDR3 sequence is 15 residues long. CDR1 is SGHRS, CDR2 YFSETQ, per germline. The V end lost 1 base, the J end lost 0 bases, and 10 bases lay between the germline ends. CDR3 in amino acids: CASSLIGQMNTEAFF. CDR3 bases: TGCGCCAGCAGCTTGATAGGACAGATGAACACTGAAGCTTTCTTT.

The genes are TRBV27 and TRBJ1-2; 9 bases map to TRBD1. V shed 6 bases, J shed 4 bases, and the junction held 12 bases outside the gene matches. Germline CDR1 reads MNHEY; CDR2 reads SMNVEV (reference sequence). The CDR3 spans 16 residues. CDR3 region: CASSQRPTGGGYGYTF. The CDR3 coding sequence is TGTGCCAGCAGCCAACGACCTACAGGGGGCGGCTATGGCTACACCTTC.

The CDR3 DNA reads TGTGCCAGCAGCTTATCAGGGGGCGGGGAAGCTTTCTTT. Its protein is CASSLSGGGEAFF. V is TRBV11-3 and J is TRBJ1-1; 8 bases fit TRBD1. Unmatched junction bases numbered 4, after V lost 2 bases and J lost 8 bases. This CDR3 spans 13 amino acids. CDR1 and CDR2 from the germline V gene are SGHNT and YENEEA.

This chain joins TRBV7-9 and TRBJ1-3, with no clear D. Germline V gene data show CDR1 as SEHNR and CDR2 as FQNEAQ (reference sequence). Trimming removed 8 bases from V and 2 bases from J, with 16 bases in between. The CDR3 covers 15 residues. The CDR3 bases are TGTGCCAGCTCCCAATTGGAGGGAGCTGGAAACACCATATATTTT. It translates to CASSQLEGAGNTIYF.

V and J are TRBV12-3 or TRBV12-4 and TRBJ2-1; a weak D match, TRBD1 (5 bases). Trimming stripped 7 bases from V and 5 bases from J, with 9 bases between. CDR3 length equals 12 residues. The CDR3 reads CASTGYHNEQFF. The CDR3 nucleotides read TGTGCCAGCACAGGGTACCACAATGAGCAGTTCTTC.

This clone has just one count. The chain combines TRBV2 with TRBJ1-2; perhaps TRBD1 as D (6 bases). The CDR3 extends over 12 amino acids. CDR1 and CDR2 (germline): SNHLY, FYNNEI. With 8 bases removed from V and 3 bases from J, the gap between germline ends came to 10 bases. DNA for the CDR3: TGTGCCAGCGGCGGACAGCACTATGGCTACACCTTC. Translated: CASGGQHYGYTF.

The rearrangement joins TRBV3-1 (or the pseudogene TRBV3-2) to TRBJ2-1; 8 positions match TRBD2. Looked up from germline, CDR1 is LGHDT and CDR2 is YNNKEL (reference sequence). CDR3 length: 15 amino acids. V lost 1 base, J lost 6 bases, and 5 bases stayed unmatched. This CDR3 is CASSQAGGAGNEQFF. The DNA for the CDR3 is TGTGCCAGCAGCCAAGCGGGGGGGGCTGGCAATGAGCAGTTCTTC.

This clone occurred a few times. The chain uses TRBV6-1 and TRBJ1-2; D unresolved. The CDR3 is 15 residues long. Germline CDR1 and CDR2: MNHNS and SASEGT. Trimming left V 2 bases short and J 4 bases short, with 14 bases between. The DNA for the CDR3 is TGTGCCAGCAGTGAACCCGGGTCGAATCCCTATGGCTACACCTTC. Encoded protein: CASSEPGSNPYGYTF.

The chain uses TRBV18 and TRBJ2-4; 9 bases fit TRBD2. The CDR3 runs 15 residues. CDR1 and CDR2 (germline): KGHSH, LQKENI. After removal of 8 bases from V and 5 bases from J, the junction contained 10 bases not matched to a gene. The CDR3 is CASQTSGAGENIQYF. The CDR3 region has the DNA TGTGCCAGCCAGACTAGCGGTGCCGGGGAAAACATTCAGTACTTC. The whole variable domain, filled in from reference TRBV18 and TRBJ2-4, reads NAGVMQNPRHLVRRRGQEARLRCSPMKGHSHVYWYRQLPEEGLKFMVYLQKENIIDESGMPKERFSAEFPKEGPSILRIQQVVRGDSAAYFCASQTSGAGENIQYFGAGTRLSVL.

V is TRBV20-1 and J is TRBJ1-2; no reliable D call. This CDR3 has 13 amino acids. Germline CDR1 DFQATT, CDR2 SNEGSKA (reference sequence). Trimming cost V 3 bases and J 4 bases, with 12 bases left between them. This CDR3 reads CSASSTDLYGYTF. DNA for the CDR3: TGCAGTGCTAGTAGCACAGACCTCTATGGCTACACCTTC.

The chain has TRBV5-6 and TRBJ2-1; 9 bases line up with TRBD1. CDR1 is SGHDT, CDR2 YYEEEE, per germline. The junction had 6 bases not matched to a gene; V was cut back by 4 bases and J by 4 bases. CDR3 size: 15 residues. Here the CDR3 DNA reads TGTGCCAGCAGCGGTGGACAGGGGCCTTACAATGAGCAGTTCTTC. This codes for CASSGGQGPYNEQFF. Using reference TRBV5-6 and TRBJ2-1 for the parts outside the CDR3, the full variable domain is DAGVTQSPTHLIKTRGQQVTLRCSPKSGHDTVSWYQQALGQGPQFIFQYYEEEERQRGNFPDRFSGHQFPNYSSELNVNALLLGDSALYLCASSGGQGPYNEQFFGPGTRLTVL.

The chain combines TRBV5-1 with TRBJ1-1; perhaps TRBD1 as D (6 bases). The germline gives CDR1 SGHRS, CDR2 YFSETQ. V lost 3 bases and J 1 base, leaving 7 bases between the germline ends. The CDR3 runs to 13 residues. In DNA, the CDR3 is TGCGCCAGCAGCTCGACAGGGAACACTGAAGCTTTCTTT. It codes for CASSSTGNTEAFF.

V gene TRBV19 combines with J gene TRBJ2-5; 7 nucleotides match TRBD2. This CDR3 has 15 amino acids. The V segment lost 4 bases and the J segment 6 bases; nucleotides outside the gene matches: 11. The V gene's germline CDR1 is LNHDA and CDR2 SQIVND (reference sequence). CDR3: CASSKEASGRKTQYF. CDR3 bases: TGTGCCAGTAGTAAGGAAGCTAGCGGCAGAAAGACCCAGTACTTC.

This clone was seen a few times. This chain links TRBV2 with TRBJ1-2; no definite D call. Per the germline V gene, CDR1 is SNHLY and CDR2 is FYNNEI. The CDR3 is 13 amino acids. Trimming removed 8 bases from V and 0 bases from J, with 10 bases in between. The CDR3 loop reads CASRRDTNYGYTF. The CDR3 nucleotides read TGTGCCAGCCGAAGAGACACTAACTATGGCTACACCTTC. The full variable domain, with the rest looked up from reference TRBV2 and TRBJ1-2, is EPEVTQTPSHQVTQMGQEVILRCVPISNHLYFYWYRQILGQKVEFLVSFYNNEISEKSEIFDDQFSVERPDGSNFTLKIRSTKLEDSAMYFCASRRDTNYGYTFGSGTRLTVV.

This clone was detected a few times. This chain joins TRBV5-1 and TRBJ1-2; D is unclear. There are 16 residues in the CDR3. V was trimmed by 5 bases and J by 4 bases, leaving 21 bases between them. CDR1 SGHRS and CDR2 YFSETQ come from the germline V gene. The CDR3 coding sequence is TGCGCCAGCAGATTACATTTTACGGGGTGGATCTATGGCTACACCTTC. This gives the protein CASRLHFTGWIYGYTF.

The rearrangement joins TRBV2 to TRBJ1-6, with 7 bases that match TRBD1. The junction had 8 bases not matched to a gene; V was cut back by 6 bases and J by 9 bases. The CDR3 length is 14 residues. Germline V gene sequence: CDR1 SNHLY, CDR2 FYNNEI. The CDR3 here is CASRRQGGGSPLHF. As DNA, the CDR3 is TGTGCCAGCAGGCGACAGGGAGGAGGTTCACCCCTCCACTTT.

This clone was picked up one time. The chain combines TRBV6-6 with TRBJ2-1; a weak D match, TRBD1 (5 bases). CDR1 and CDR2 (germline): MNHNY, SVGAGI (reference sequence). The CDR3 extends over 15 amino acids. The ends were cut back, 5 bases at V and 4 bases at J, with 15 bases in the middle. CDR3 region: CASSTFSPGYNEQFF. The CDR3 region has the DNA TGTGCCAGCAGTACTTTTTCCCCAGGGTACAATGAGCAGTTCTTC.

The rearrangement uses TRBV6-6 and TRBJ1-1; 10 bases are shared with TRBD1. This CDR3 is built from 14 residues. The germline gives CDR1 MNHNY, CDR2 SVGAGI (reference sequence). The ends lost 7 bases at V and 4 bases at J; junction bases unmatched: 6. The CDR3 here is CASMRQGAGTEAFF. The CDR3 DNA sequence: TGTGCCAGCATGAGACAGGGGGCTGGCACTGAAGCTTTCTTT.